This TCR beta chain was recorded in a study of T cell clonality in common variable immunodeficiency. Regarding the study as a whole: In common variable immunodeficiency, TCR beta chains reportedly carried fewer deletions and N-nucleotide insertions. Fewer TCRbeta clones were shared among CVID subjects than controls. Repertoire-complication correlations in CVID were limited by patient heterogeneity.

This clone was recorded at least ten times. Antigen specificity is unknown. From the germline J gene comes the end of the CDR3, since the read stops 3 residues before it. The CDR3 runs 13 residues. Unmatched junction bases numbered 5, after V lost 7 bases and J lost 3 bases. Germline values: CDR1 DFQATT, CDR2 SNEGSKA (reference sequence). This table comes from immunoSEQ multiplex PCR, and its TCRdb copy is limited to in-frame clones, with some not included. The table lists some 50,000 clones, with no singletons. The origin of this receptor is a person aged 18-70 years in good health. Source material: peripheral blood mononuclear cells. The chain couples TRBV20-1 to TRBJ2-7; TRBD1 agrees at 11 bases. Incomplete CDR3 DNA: TGCAGTGGTACGGGACAGGGGGTCTACGAG. It encodes CSGTGQGVYE. The CDR3, in full, reads CSGTGQGVYEQYF.